This T cell receptor beta chain was retrieved from a study of beta chain features in type 1 diabetes. General study results and limits: Whatever favoring of shorter templates PCR might show would apply equally to patients and controls.

The length of the CDR3 is 11 residues. Germline CDR1 reads MDHEN; CDR2 reads SYDVKM. J gave up 15 bases and V 3 bases, and 5 bases lay outside the gene matches. The investigators reverse transcribed all of the isolated RNA, so they sequenced expressed TCRB transcripts. The data were produced by immunoSEQ multiplex PCR, yet TCRdb's version contains in-frame clones alone and is incomplete. The sample holds 300,000 or so clones; roughly 8% are singletons and the top ten take around 0.44%. A word on this clone: Its antigen is unidentified.

The sequence was obtained from a woman aged 18-29 years in good health. The chain employs TRBV28 and TRBJ1-5, with 7 bases that match TRBD1. The sample taken for sequencing was central memory CD4+ T cells from blood. The CDR3 nucleotides read TGTGCCAGCAGTTTCTCCGGGACAGTGCATTTT. Amino acid sequence: CASSFSGTVHF.